The 18 T cell receptor beta chains reported below all come from one sample, sequenced in a study of long-term antiretroviral therapy in people with HIV. Run at survey level, the immunoSEQ assay was version v3.0. The protocol was immunoSEQ multiplex PCR, while the TCRdb copy is restricted to in-frame clones and leaves out a portion. Among 20,000 to 25,000 clones listed, about 80% were seen once. The source material was unsorted PBMCs, sampled 0.5 years before starting antiretroviral therapy. Every receptor here comes from a man between 35 and 55 years old with HIV.

This clone has only a few counts. This rearrangement joins TRBV7-9 to TRBJ2-3; the match to TRBD2 covers 8 bases. The germline V gene has CDR1 SEHNR and CDR2 FQNEAQ (reference sequence). This CDR3 is 18 amino acids long. V was clipped by 1 base and J by 1 base; unmatched bases: 10. CDR3 bases: TGTGCCAGCAGCTTAGGGGGCGGGGGGAGAAAACGCACAGATACGCAGTATTTT. Amino acids: CASSLGGGGRKRTDTQYF.

This chain links TRBV25-1 with TRBJ1-4; 7 bases map to TRBD1. This CDR3 is built from 13 residues. The germline CDR1 and CDR2 sequences are MGHDK and SYGVNS. The ends lost 8 bases at V and 4 bases at J; junction bases unmatched: 4. CDR3 sequence: CASETGNNEKLFF. DNA of the CDR3: TGTGCCAGCGAGACAGGGAATAATGAAAAACTGTTTTTT.

This clone showed up just once. This chain connects TRBV28 to TRBJ1-2, with 7 bases matching TRBD1. This CDR3 contains 14 residues. CDR1 MDHEN and CDR2 SYDVKM come from the germline V gene. The V gene end was trimmed by 5 bases and the J gene end by 4 bases; junction bases not matched to a gene: 7. In DNA, the CDR3 is TGTGCCAGCAGTCGACAGGGCCTATCCTATGGCTACACCTTC. Protein: CASSRQGLSYGYTF.

The chain has TRBV6-1 and TRBJ1-5; D gene uncertain. V was clipped by 1 base and J by 1 base, with 8 bases between them. Germline loops: CDR1 MNHNS, CDR2 SASEGT. This CDR3 is built from 15 residues. DNA of the CDR3: TGTGCCAGCAGTGAAGAACCGGGGAGCAATCAGCCCCAGCATTTT. Residues: CASSEEPGSNQPQHF.

This sequence joins TRBV27 and TRBJ2-7; 11 bases agree with TRBD1. Germline V gene data show CDR1 as MNHEY and CDR2 as SMNVEV (reference sequence). This CDR3 spans 15 amino acids. V dropped 2 bases and J dropped 5; count of bases not matched to a gene: 5. The CDR3 protein is CASSLGQGALNEQYF. For the CDR3, the DNA is TGTGCCAGCAGTTTAGGACAGGGGGCTCTAAACGAGCAGTACTTC.

The CDR3 here is CASSLRDLGTDTQYF. The CDR3 region has the DNA TGTGCCAGCTCTCTAAGGGACCTAGGAACAGATACGCAGTATTTT. This chain uses TRBV6-5 with TRBJ2-3; D may be TRBD1 or TRBD2 (5 bases each). This CDR3 spans 15 amino acids. The V end was cut by 8 bases, the J end by 3 bases, with 18 bases between. Per the germline V gene, CDR1 is MNHEY and CDR2 is SVGAGI.

The V call is TRBV5-6, the J call TRBJ1-3; D gene unclear. Germline V gene data show CDR1 as SGHDT and CDR2 as YYEEEE. The germline V and J ends were trimmed by 1 base and 2 bases, with 13 bases remaining between them. The CDR3 runs to 16 residues. CDR3 in amino acids: CASSLSLGVAGNTIYF. DNA for the CDR3: TGTGCCAGCAGCTTGAGCTTAGGCGTAGCTGGAAACACCATATATTTT.

V gene TRBV30 combines with J gene TRBJ1-3, with D unresolved. The CDR3 runs 16 residues. V was pared by 0 bases and J by 0 bases, with 12 bases between. The germline CDR1 and CDR2 sequences are GTSNPN and SVGIG (reference sequence). The CDR3 loop reads CAWSVRGLGSGNTIYF. CDR3 in DNA: TGTGCCTGGAGTGTACGAGGTTTGGGCTCTGGAAACACCATATATTTT.

V usage is TRBV14 and J usage is TRBJ1-2; no clear D. The ends were cut back, 2 bases at V and 0 bases at J, with 10 bases in the middle. The CDR3 is 15 amino acids. In germline, CDR1 is SGHDN, CDR2 FVKESK. CDR3 DNA: TGTGCCAGCAGCCAATCCCACCACTCTAACTATGGCTACACCTTC. It encodes CASSQSHHSNYGYTF.

V gene TRBV9 combines with J gene TRBJ2-5, with D maybe TRBD2 (5 bases). V dropped 0 bases and J dropped 1 base, with 13 bases sitting between them. The CDR3 runs 16 residues. The germline CDR1 and CDR2 sequences are SGDLS and YYNGEE. As DNA, the CDR3 is TGTGCCAGCAGCGTAGGGACTCCCCGGCGCCAAGAGACCCAGTACTTC. Encoded protein: CASSVGTPRRQETQYF.

This clone came up once. The chain joins TRBV18 to TRBJ1-5; maybe TRBD1 (6 bases). The CDR3 covers 15 residues. CDR1 is KGHSH, CDR2 LQKENI, per germline. V gave up 4 bases and J gave up 0 bases, with 10 bases separating them. Here the CDR3 reads CASSLPGASNQPQHF. CDR3 sequence (DNA): TGTGCCAGCTCACTACCAGGGGCTAGCAATCAGCCCCAGCATTTT.

This chain joins TRBV11-2 and TRBJ2-1; D uncertain. This CDR3 spans 11 amino acids. Germline V gene sequence: CDR1 SGHAT, CDR2 FQNNGV. V lost 1 base and J 8 bases, leaving 3 bases between the germline ends. CDR3 residues: CASSLVDEQFF. The CDR3 DNA follows: TGTGCCAGCAGCTTAGTGGATGAGCAGTTCTTC.

The genes are TRBV11-3 and TRBJ1-5; D might be TRBD1 (5 bases). CDR1 is SGHNT, CDR2 YENEEA, per germline. V was clipped by 3 bases and J by 2 bases, with 14 bases between them. This CDR3 contains 16 residues. CDR3 sequence reads: CASSFPWGNGNQPQHF. The DNA of the CDR3 is TGTGCCAGCAGCTTTCCCTGGGGGAATGGCAATCAGCCCCAGCATTTT. The variable domain in full, with the rest retrieved from reference TRBV11-3 and TRBJ1-5, is EAGVVQSPRYKIIEKKQPVAFWCNPISGHNTLYWYLQNLGQGPELLIRYENEEAVDDSQLPKDRFSAERLKGVDSTLKIQPAELGDSAVYLCASSFPWGNGNQPQHFGDGTRLSIL.

V is TRBV20-1 and J is TRBJ1-1; TRBD1 matches 7 bases. The V segment lost 5 bases and the J segment 10 bases; nucleotides outside the gene matches: 7. The germline V gene has CDR1 DFQATT and CDR2 SNEGSKA (reference sequence). The CDR3 loop spans 11 amino acids. The chain's CDR3 is CSAQIPGGAFF. The CDR3, as DNA: TGCAGTGCTCAAATCCCAGGGGGAGCTTTCTTT.

V gene TRBV6-6 combines with J gene TRBJ2-7; maybe TRBD1 (5 bases). This CDR3 region has 16 residues. CDR1 and CDR2 (germline): MNHNY, SVGAGI (reference sequence). V lost 3 bases and J 3 bases, leaving 18 bases between the germline ends. The CDR3 is CASSYEGWGSLYEQYF. DNA for the CDR3: TGTGCCAGCAGTTATGAAGGCTGGGGCTCCCTCTACGAGCAGTACTTC.

The J gene is TRBJ1-6, the V gene TRBV28, with D possibly TRBD1 on 6 matching bases. V lost 10 bases, J lost 7 bases, and 23 bases lay in between. The CDR3 is made up of 16 amino acids. Germline CDR1 is MDHEN and CDR2 is SYDVKM. The CDR3 bases are TGTGCCACAGAGCATGAAAAAACAGGGAGAAATTCACCCCTCCACTTT. It yields the protein CATEHEKTGRNSPLHF.

The rearrangement links TRBV19 to TRBJ1-3, with D possibly matching TRBD1 (6 bases). V was shortened by 6 bases and J by 0 bases, with 21 bases between the two germline ends. This CDR3 is 18 amino acids long. The germline gives CDR1 LNHDA, CDR2 SQIVND (reference sequence). CDR3 loop: CASSTGRGGLRSGNTIYF. The DNA for the CDR3 is TGTGCCAGTAGCACGGGGCGAGGGGGACTTCGCTCTGGAAACACCATATATTTT.

The CDR3 nucleotides are TGCAGCGTTGATCTTGGGGGCTACGAGCAGTACTTC. Amino acids: CSVDLGGYEQYF. The rearrangement joins TRBV29-1 to TRBJ2-7, with D perhaps given as TRBD1 or TRBD2 (5 bases each). This CDR3 has 12 residues. V was pared by 3 bases and J by 3 bases, with 9 bases between. Germline CDR1 is SQVTM and CDR2 is ANQGSEA.